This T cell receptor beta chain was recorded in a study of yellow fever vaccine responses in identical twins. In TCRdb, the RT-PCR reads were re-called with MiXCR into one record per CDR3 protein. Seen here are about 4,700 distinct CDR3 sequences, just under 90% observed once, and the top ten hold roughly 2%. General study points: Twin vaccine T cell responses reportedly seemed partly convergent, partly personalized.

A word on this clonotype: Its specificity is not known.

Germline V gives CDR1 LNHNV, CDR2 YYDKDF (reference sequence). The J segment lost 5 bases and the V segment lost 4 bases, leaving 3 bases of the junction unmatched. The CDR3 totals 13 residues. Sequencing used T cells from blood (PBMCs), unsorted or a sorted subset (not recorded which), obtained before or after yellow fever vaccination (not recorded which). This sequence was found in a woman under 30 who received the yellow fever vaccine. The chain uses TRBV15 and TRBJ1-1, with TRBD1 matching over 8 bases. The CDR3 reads CATSTTGATEAFF. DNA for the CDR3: TGTGCCACCAGCACGACAGGGGCTACTGAAGCTTTCTTT.